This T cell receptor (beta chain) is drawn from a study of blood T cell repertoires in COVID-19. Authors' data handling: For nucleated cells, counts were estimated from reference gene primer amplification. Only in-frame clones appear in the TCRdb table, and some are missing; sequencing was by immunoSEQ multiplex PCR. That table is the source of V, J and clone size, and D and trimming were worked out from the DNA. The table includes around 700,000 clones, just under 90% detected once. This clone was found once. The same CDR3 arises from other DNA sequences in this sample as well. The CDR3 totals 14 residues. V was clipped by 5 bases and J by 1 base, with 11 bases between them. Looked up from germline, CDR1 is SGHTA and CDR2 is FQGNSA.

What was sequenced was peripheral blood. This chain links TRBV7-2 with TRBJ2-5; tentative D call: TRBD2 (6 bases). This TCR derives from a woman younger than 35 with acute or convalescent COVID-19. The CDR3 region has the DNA TGTGCCAGCAGCCTATTAGCGGCCCAAGAGACCCAGTACTTC. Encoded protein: CASSLLAAQETQYF.